The T cell receptor beta chain described here comes from a study of T cell repertoires in cytomegalovirus infection. Across the whole study: CMV infection and matching HLA type were both indicated by public TCR beta signatures.

Study-wide results and caveats: Public TCR beta family frequency separated CMV-and-HLA carriers, including in an independent cohort. The ex vivo response showed dominance by HLA-C-restricted CMV-specific TCR beta clonotypes.

TCRdb ran MiXCR on the reads and lists one entry per CDR3 protein. This table has over 450,000 distinct CDR3 sequences, 10% to 12% appearing once. Concerning this clonotype: What it binds is unknown.

Trimming cost V 6 bases and J 5 bases; bases outside gene matches: 5. CDR1 is SQVTM, CDR2 ANQGSEA, per germline. The CDR3 sequence is 13 residues long. The source is a human donor in good health (CMV status not recorded). Some clones in this sample may be carry-over from other donors' samples. The sequenced sample consisted of PBMCs. The chain recombines TRBV29-1 with TRBJ2-2; 8 nucleotides line up with TRBD1. The CDR3 is CSVGTGVTGELFF. Here the CDR3 DNA reads TGCAGCGTGGGGACAGGAGTAACCGGGGAGCTGTTTTTT.